This TCR beta chain was sequenced in a study of control samples from healthy donors and cancer patients. The protocol was immunoSEQ multiplex PCR, while the TCRdb copy is restricted to in-frame clones and leaves out a portion. This sample has roughly 73,000 clones, with 85% to 95% found just once. There are 15 residues in the CDR3. The V end lost 0 bases, the J end lost 6 bases, and 11 bases lay between the germline ends. Germline CDR1 reads LNHNV; CDR2 reads YYDKDF (reference sequence). The clonotype originates from a woman aged 60-75 years in good health. Sequencing was carried out using blood. The rearrangement links TRBV15 to TRBJ1-4, with a weak D call TRBD1 (5 bases). CDR3 loop: CATSRERAGYEKLFF. As DNA, the CDR3 is TGTGCCACCAGCAGAGAAAGGGCAGGGTATGAAAAACTGTTTTTT. The variable domain in full, with the rest retrieved from reference TRBV15 and TRBJ1-4, is DAMVIQNPRYQVTQFGKPVTLSCSQTLNHNVMYWYQQKSSQAPKLLFHYYDKDFNNEADTPDNFQSRRPNTSFCFLDIRSPGLGDTAMYLCATSRERAGYEKLFFGSGTQLSVL.